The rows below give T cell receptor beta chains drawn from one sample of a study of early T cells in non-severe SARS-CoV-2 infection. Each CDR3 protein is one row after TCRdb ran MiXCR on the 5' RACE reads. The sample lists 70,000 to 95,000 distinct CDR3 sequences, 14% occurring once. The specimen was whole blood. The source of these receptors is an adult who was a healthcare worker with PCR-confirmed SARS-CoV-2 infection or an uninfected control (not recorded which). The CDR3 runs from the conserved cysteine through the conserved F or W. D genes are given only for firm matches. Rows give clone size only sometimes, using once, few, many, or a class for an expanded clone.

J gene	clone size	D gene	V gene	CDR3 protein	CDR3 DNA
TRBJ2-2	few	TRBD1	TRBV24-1	CATSETGGPMTGELFF	TGTGCCACCAGTGAAACAGGGGGGCCCATGACCGGGGAGCTGTTTTTT
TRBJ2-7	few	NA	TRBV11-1	CASSLHPRGYEQYF	TGTGCCAGCAGCCTTCACCCCAGGGGTTACGAGCAGTACTTC
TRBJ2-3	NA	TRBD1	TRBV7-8	CASSPSTGAFTDTQYF	TGTGCCAGCAGCCCCTCCACAGGGGCGTTCACAGATACGCAGTATTTT
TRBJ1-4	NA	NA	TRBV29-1	CSVEGTGGNEKLFF	TGCAGCGTTGAAGGGACGGGTGGGAATGAAAAACTGTTTTTT
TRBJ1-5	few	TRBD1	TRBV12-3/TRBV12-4	CASSLQGRQPQHF	TGTGCCAGCAGTCTACAGGGGCGTCAGCCCCAGCATTTT
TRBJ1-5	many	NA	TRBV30	CAWSEKNQPQHF	TGTGCCTGGAGTGAAAAAAATCAGCCCCAGCATTTT
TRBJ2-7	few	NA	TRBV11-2	CASSLVDWSYEQYF	TGTGCCAGCAGCTTAGTGGACTGGAGCTACGAGCAGTACTTC
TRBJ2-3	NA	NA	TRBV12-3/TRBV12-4	CASSLGPSDTQYF	TGTGCCAGCAGTTTAGGTCCATCAGATACGCAGTATTTT
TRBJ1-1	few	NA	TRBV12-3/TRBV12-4	CASSRSGVNTEAFF	TGTGCCAGCAGTCGTTCGGGGGTGAACACTGAAGCTTTCTTT
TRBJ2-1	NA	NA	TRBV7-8	CASGFNEQFF	TGTGCCAGCGGATTCAATGAGCAGTTCTTC
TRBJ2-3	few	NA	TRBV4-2	CASSQAARTDTQYF	TGTGCCAGCAGCCAAGCCGCGCGCACAGATACGCAGTATTTT
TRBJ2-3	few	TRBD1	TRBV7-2	CASSLVGTGAPDTQYF	TGTGCCAGCAGCTTAGTCGGGACAGGGGCTCCAGATACGCAGTATTTT
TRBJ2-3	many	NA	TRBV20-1	CSAIHLVGDTQYF	TGCAGTGCTATTCATCTCGTTGGAGATACGCAGTATTTT
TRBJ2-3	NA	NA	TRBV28	CASSGPYTQYF	TGTGCCAGCAGTGGACCTTATACGCAGTATTTT
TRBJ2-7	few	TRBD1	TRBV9	CASSETGGDTSEQYF	TGTGCCAGCAGCGAGACAGGGGGTGATACGAGCGAGCAGTACTTC
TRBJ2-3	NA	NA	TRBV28	CASSLAGRRADTQYF	TGTGCCAGCAGTTTAGCGGGGAGGAGAGCAGATACGCAGTATTTT
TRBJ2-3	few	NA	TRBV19	CASSIKLARTDTQYF	TGTGCCAGTAGTATAAAACTAGCCCGCACAGATACGCAGTATTTT
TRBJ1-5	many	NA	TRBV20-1	CSARSVEGDYQPQHF	TGCAGTGCTAGAAGCGTAGAGGGGGATTATCAGCCCCAGCATTTT
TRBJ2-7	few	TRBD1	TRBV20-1	CSARPPDRDYEQYF	TGCAGTGCTAGACCTCCCGACAGGGACTACGAGCAGTACTTC
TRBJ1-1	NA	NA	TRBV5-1	CASSPGGNGQYTEAFF	TGCGCCAGCAGCCCCGGAGGAAATGGACAGTACACTGAAGCTTTCTTT
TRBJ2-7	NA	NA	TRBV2	CASSDRGISYEQYF	TGTGCCAGCAGTGATCGCGGGATCTCCTACGAGCAGTACTTC
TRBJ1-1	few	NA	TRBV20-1	CSARDAQTNTEAFF	TGCAGTGCTAGAGATGCGCAGACGAACACTGAAGCTTTCTTT
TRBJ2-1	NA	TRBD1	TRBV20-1	CSDRGITNEQFF	TGCAGTGACAGGGGGATCACCAATGAGCAGTTCTTC
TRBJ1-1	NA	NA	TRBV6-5	CASSYRPQVGAEAFF	TGTGCCAGCAGTTACCGACCTCAAGTAGGGGCTGAAGCTTTCTTT
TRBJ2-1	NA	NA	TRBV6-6	CASGGGGSNEQFF	TGTGCCAGCGGAGGGGGGGGTTCCAATGAGCAGTTCTTC
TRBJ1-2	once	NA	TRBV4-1	CASSQALWEARGYTF	TGCGCCAGCAGCCAAGCTCTTTGGGAGGCCAGAGGCTACACCTTC
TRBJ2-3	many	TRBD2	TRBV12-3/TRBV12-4	CASRASGSTDTQYF	TGTGCCAGCAGAGCTAGCGGAAGCACAGATACGCAGTATTTT
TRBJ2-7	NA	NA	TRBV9	CASSVVAAAHEQYF	TGTGCCAGCAGCGTAGTTGCCGCGGCCCACGAGCAGTACTTC
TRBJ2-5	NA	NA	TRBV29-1	CSVNRGGQETQYF	TGCAGCGTTAACAGGGGGGGGCAAGAGACCCAGTACTTC
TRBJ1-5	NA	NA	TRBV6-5	CASSPLGSGYSNQPQHF	TGTGCCAGCAGTCCCTTGGGCAGTGGTTATAGCAATCAGCCCCAGCATTTT
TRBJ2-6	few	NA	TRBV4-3	CASSQEGGAGANVLTF	TGCGCCAGCAGCCAAGAAGGGGGGGCTGGGGCCAACGTCCTGACTTTC
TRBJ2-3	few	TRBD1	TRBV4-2	CASAERDRDPQYF	TGTGCCAGCGCGGAGCGGGACAGGGACCCGCAGTATTTT
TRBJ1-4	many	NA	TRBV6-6	CASSYDIRREKLFF	TGTGCCAGCAGTTATGACATCCGCCGGGAAAAACTGTTTTTT
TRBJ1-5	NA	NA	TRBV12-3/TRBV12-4	CASSFQGKPQHF	TGTGCCAGCAGCTTTCAGGGGAAGCCCCAGCATTTT
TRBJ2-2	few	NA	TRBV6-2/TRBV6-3	CASREGLGTGELFF	TGTGCCAGCAGAGAGGGGTTGGGCACCGGGGAGCTGTTTTTT
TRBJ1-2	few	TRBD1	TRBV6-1	CASNRAGGHYGYTF	TGTGCCAGCAATCGGGCAGGGGGCCACTATGGCTACACCTTC
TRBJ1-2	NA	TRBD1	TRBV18	CASSPMDRAGYTF	TGTGCCAGCTCACCGATGGACAGGGCTGGCTACACCTTC
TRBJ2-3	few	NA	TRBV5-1	CASSQGNRGFTDTQYF	TGCGCCAGCAGCCAGGGGAATCGGGGCTTCACAGATACGCAGTATTTT
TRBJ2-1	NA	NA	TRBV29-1	CSVAEGRHEQFF	TGCAGCGTTGCGGAGGGGAGGCATGAGCAGTTCTTC
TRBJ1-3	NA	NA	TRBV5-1	CASSAGPPANTIYF	TGCGCCAGCAGCGCGGGACCCCCCGCGAACACCATATATTTT
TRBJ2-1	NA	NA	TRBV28	CASTGLGAINNEQFF	TGTGCCAGCACCGGTCTAGGGGCAATAAACAATGAGCAGTTCTTC
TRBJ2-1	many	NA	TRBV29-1	CSVLDNEQFF	TGCAGCGTTCTGGACAATGAGCAGTTCTTC
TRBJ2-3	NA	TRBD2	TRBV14	CASSQVAGGSDTQYF	TGTGCCAGCAGCCAAGTCGCGGGGGGGAGTGATACGCAGTATTTT
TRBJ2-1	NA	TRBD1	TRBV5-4	CASSLGGQGYNEQFF	TGTGCCAGCAGCTTGGGGGGACAGGGTTACAATGAGCAGTTCTTC
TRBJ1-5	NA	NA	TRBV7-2	CASGGNQPQHF	TGTGCCAGCGGGGGGAATCAGCCCCAGCATTTT
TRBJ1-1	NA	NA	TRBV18	CASSQARGTEAFF	TGTGCCAGCTCACAAGCTCGGGGGACTGAAGCTTTCTTT
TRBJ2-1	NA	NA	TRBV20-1	CSTLPTSRNNEQFF	TGCAGTACTCTACCGACTAGTAGAAACAATGAGCAGTTCTTC
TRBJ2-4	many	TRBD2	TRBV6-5	CASRTSGPAKNIQYF	TGTGCCAGCAGAACTAGCGGACCAGCCAAAAACATTCAGTACTTC
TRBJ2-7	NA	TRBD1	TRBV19	CASSRTGASYEQYF	TGTGCCAGTTCTCGGACAGGGGCCTCCTACGAGCAGTACTTC
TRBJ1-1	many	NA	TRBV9	CASSVERNTEAFF	TGTGCCAGCAGCGTGGAGCGGAACACTGAAGCTTTCTTT
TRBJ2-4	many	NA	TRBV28	CASSTSLRDSSSAF	TGTGCCAGCAGTACTTCCCTCCGGGACTCCTCATCGGCCTTC
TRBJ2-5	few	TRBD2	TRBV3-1	CASSQGRGAQETQYF	TGTGCCAGCAGCCAAGGGCGGGGGGCACAAGAGACCCAGTACTTC
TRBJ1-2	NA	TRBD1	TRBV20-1	CSADSGTANYGYTF	TGCAGCGCCGATTCAGGGACAGCTAACTATGGCTACACCTTC
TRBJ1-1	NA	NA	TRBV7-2	CASSPWKNTEAFF	TGTGCCAGCAGCCCCTGGAAGAACACTGAAGCTTTCTTT
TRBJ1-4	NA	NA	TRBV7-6	CASSARISGNEKLFF	TGTGCCAGCAGCGCCAGGATCAGTGGTAATGAAAAACTGTTTTTT
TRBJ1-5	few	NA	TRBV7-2	CASSLNRGNQPQHF	TGTGCCAGCAGCTTAAACAGGGGCAATCAGCCCCAGCATTTT
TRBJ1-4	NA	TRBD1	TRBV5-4	CASSRLGQGMDEEKLFF	TGTGCCAGCAGCCGACTCGGACAGGGTATGGATGAGGAAAAACTGTTTTTT
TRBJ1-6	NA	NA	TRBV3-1	CASRAGSTDSALHF	TGTGCCAGCAGGGCCGGGTCCACCGATTCAGCCCTCCACTTT
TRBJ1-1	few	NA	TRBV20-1	CSASRPLAFF	TGCAGTGCTAGTAGGCCGTTGGCTTTCTTT